The clone carrying this T cell receptor beta chain has only one observation. What it binds is not known. This sample is part of a study of OX40 agonist ivuxolimab in advanced cancers. General study points: CD4+ and CD8+ T cells in blood underwent clonal expansion by week 6 at 0.1 to 3.0 mg/kg.

The assay was immunoSEQ multiplex PCR, and TCRdb's table has in-frame clones only and misses some. Counted here are more than 30,000 clones, around 85% occurring once; the ten biggest clones make up 11%. Germline CDR1 and CDR2: SGHTS and YDEGEE. The CDR3 is 15 residues long. V was pared by 4 bases and J by 3 bases, with 2 bases of the junction left unmatched. Sequenced material: CD4+ or CD8+ T cells sorted from blood, taken in a trial of the OX40 agonist ivuxolimab. The TCR sequence derives from an adult with an advanced solid tumor such as melanoma, head and neck, liver or kidney cancer. The chain joins TRBV5-8 to TRBJ2-3; 13 bases map to TRBD2. CDR3 amino acids: CASSVTSGGTDTQYF. Written as DNA, the CDR3 is TGTGCCAGCAGCGTGACTAGCGGGGGGACAGATACGCAGTATTTT.